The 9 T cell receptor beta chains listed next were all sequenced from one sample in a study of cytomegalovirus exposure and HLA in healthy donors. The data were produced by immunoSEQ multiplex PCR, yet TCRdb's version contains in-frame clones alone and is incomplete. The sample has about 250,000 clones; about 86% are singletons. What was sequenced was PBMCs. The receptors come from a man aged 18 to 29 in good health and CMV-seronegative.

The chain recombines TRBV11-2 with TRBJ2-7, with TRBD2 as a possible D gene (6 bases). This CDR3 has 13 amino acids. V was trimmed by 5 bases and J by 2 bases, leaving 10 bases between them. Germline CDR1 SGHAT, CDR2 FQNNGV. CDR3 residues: CASSPTGAYEQYF. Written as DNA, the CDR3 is TGTGCCAGCAGCCCTACGGGGGCCTACGAGCAGTACTTC. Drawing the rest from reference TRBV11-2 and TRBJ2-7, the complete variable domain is EAGVAQSPRYKIIEKRQSVAFWCNPISGHATLYWYQQILGQGPKLLIQFQNNGVVDDSQLPKDRFSAERLKGVDSTLKIQPAKLEDSAVYLCASSPTGAYEQYFGPGTRLTVT.

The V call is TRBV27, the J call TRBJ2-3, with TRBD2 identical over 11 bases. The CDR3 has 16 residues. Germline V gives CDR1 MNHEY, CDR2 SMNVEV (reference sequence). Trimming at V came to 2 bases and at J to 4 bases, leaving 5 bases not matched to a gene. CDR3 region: CASSLGLAGGADTQYF. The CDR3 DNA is TGTGCCAGCAGTTTAGGGCTAGCGGGAGGAGCAGATACGCAGTATTTT.

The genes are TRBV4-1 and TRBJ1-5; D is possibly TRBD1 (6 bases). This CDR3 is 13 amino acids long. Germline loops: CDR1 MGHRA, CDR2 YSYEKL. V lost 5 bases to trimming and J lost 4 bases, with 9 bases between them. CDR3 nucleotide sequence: TGCGCCAGCAGCTCCCAGGGGAATCAGCCCCAGCATTTT. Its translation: CASSSQGNQPQHF.

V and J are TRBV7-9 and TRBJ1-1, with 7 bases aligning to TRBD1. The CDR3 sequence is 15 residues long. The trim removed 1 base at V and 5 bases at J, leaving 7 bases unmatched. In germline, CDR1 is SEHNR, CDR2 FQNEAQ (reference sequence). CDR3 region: CASSLVGGHDTEAFF. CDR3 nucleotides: TGTGCCAGCAGCTTAGTAGGGGGCCATGATACTGAAGCTTTCTTT.

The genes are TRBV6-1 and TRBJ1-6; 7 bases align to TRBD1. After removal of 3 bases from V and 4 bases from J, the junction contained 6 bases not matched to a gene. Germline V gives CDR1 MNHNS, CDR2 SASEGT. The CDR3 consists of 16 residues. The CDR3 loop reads CASSESTGLYNSPLHF. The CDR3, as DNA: TGTGCCAGCAGTGAGTCGACAGGGCTTTATAATTCACCCCTCCACTTT.

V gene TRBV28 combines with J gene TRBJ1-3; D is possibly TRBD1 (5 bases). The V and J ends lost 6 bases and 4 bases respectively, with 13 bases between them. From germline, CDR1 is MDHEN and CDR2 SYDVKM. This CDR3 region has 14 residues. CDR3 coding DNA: TGTGCCAGCAGACTTCAGGGTTTAGGAAACACCATATATTTT. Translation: CASRLQGLGNTIYF.

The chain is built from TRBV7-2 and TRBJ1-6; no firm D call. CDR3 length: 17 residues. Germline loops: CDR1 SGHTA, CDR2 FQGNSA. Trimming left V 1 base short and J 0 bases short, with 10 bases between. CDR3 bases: TGTGCCAGCAGCTTAGGCGGAGCCAGCTCCTATAATTCACCCCTCCACTTT. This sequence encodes CASSLGGASSYNSPLHF.

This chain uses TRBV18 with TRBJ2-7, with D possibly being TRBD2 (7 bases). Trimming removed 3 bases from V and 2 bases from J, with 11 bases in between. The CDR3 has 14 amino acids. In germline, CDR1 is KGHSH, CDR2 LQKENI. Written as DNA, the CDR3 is TGTGCCAGCTCACCGGGAGGGGGGGCCTACGAGCAGTACTTC. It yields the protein CASSPGGGAYEQYF.

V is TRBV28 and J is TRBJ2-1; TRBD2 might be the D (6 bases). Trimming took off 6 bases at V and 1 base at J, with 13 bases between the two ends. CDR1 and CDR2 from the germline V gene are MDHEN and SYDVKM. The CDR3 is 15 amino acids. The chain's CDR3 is CASRVSGSSYNEQFF. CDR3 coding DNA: TGTGCCAGCAGAGTTAGCGGTTCTTCCTACAATGAGCAGTTCTTC.